Listed here are 22 T cell receptor beta chains from one sample, sequenced in a study of blood T cell repertoires in COVID-19. Here immunoSEQ multiplex PCR was the method, and the copy in TCRdb shows in-frame clones only, minus some. The top ten hold less than 2.5% of the sample, which has about 250,000 clones, 85% to 90% seen once. The sequencing input was PBMCs or T cells enriched from blood (not recorded which). The receptors shown here come from a woman under 30 who had recovered from COVID-19.

CDR3 nucleotides: TGTGCCAGTATCCGAGGAGGGACAACTAATGAAAAACTGTTTTTT. Amino acid sequence: CASIRGGTTNEKLFF. The rearrangement links TRBV19 to TRBJ1-4, with D unresolved. V was shortened by 7 bases and J by 0 bases, with 12 bases between the two germline ends. This CDR3 has 15 amino acids. CDR1 and CDR2 (germline): LNHDA, SQIVND (reference sequence).

The chain uses TRBV9 and TRBJ2-3, with D tentatively TRBD1 (5 bases). The CDR3 spans 14 residues. Trimming cost V 6 bases and J 4 bases, with 15 bases left between them. The germline V gene has CDR1 SGDLS and CDR2 YYNGEE. The CDR3 bases are TGTGCCAGCAAGAGGACATCGTTATCAGATACGCAGTATTTT. As protein: CASKRTSLSDTQYF.

J is TRBJ2-7 and V is TRBV3-1 (or the pseudogene TRBV3-2); D may be TRBD1 (6 bases). Trimming pared 3 bases from V and 3 bases from J, leaving 9 bases between. This CDR3 has 13 residues. Germline assignment: CDR1 LGHDT and CDR2 YNNKEL (reference sequence). This CDR3 reads CASSQDRFYEQYF. CDR3 nucleotides: TGTGCCAGCAGCCAGGACAGATTCTACGAGCAGTACTTC.

Remarks on this clone: One junction end disagrees with the germline gene, perhaps due to a read error. The rearrangement uses TRBV4-1 and TRBJ2-5; possible D gene TRBD2, 7 bases. Germline CDR1 is MGHRA and CDR2 is YSYEKL. The CDR3 is 14 residues long. CDR3 DNA sequence: TGCGCCAGCAGACAAGTCGGGGGGCAGGGGACCCAGTACTTC. Translated: CASRQVGGQGTQYF.

The chain is built from TRBV2 and TRBJ1-3, with D possibly being TRBD1 (5 bases). The CDR3 is 16 amino acids. V dropped 4 bases and J dropped 2 bases, with 15 bases sitting between them. The germline V gene has CDR1 SNHLY and CDR2 FYNNEI. DNA of the CDR3: TGTGCCAGCAGTGTCTGGGGGGTTTCAGCTGGAAACACCATATATTTT. Translating it yields CASSVWGVSAGNTIYF.

V gene TRBV7-2 combines with J gene TRBJ1-1, with 7 bases identical to TRBD1. CDR1 is SGHTA and CDR2 is FQGNSA in the germline V gene. The CDR3 consists of 14 residues. J was trimmed by 7 bases and V by 2 bases; bases with no gene match: 7. For the CDR3, the DNA is TGTGCCAGCAGCTTATTTGAGGGGGCCATTGAAGCTTTCTTT. This codes for CASSLFEGAIEAFF.

The DNA for the CDR3 is TGTGCCAGTAGTATAAGCGCCCGGGGGGCTCGCTATGGCTACACCTTC. It encodes CASSISARGARYGYTF. This chain connects TRBV19 to TRBJ1-2, with a possible D match to TRBD1 (6 bases). Germline assignment: CDR1 LNHDA and CDR2 SQIVND (reference sequence). The CDR3 has 16 residues. The V end was cut by 2 bases, the J end by 4 bases, with 17 bases between.

The rearrangement uses TRBV11-2 and TRBJ1-4, with 8 bases aligning to TRBD1. The germline V gene encodes CDR1 SGHAT and CDR2 FQNNGV. The CDR3 contains 15 residues. The trim removed 1 base at V and 6 bases at J, leaving 4 bases unmatched. As DNA, the CDR3 is TGTGCCAGCAGCTTAGTGCAGGGGGCTTATGAAAAACTGTTTTTT. As protein: CASSLVQGAYEKLFF. The variable domain in full, with the rest retrieved from reference TRBV11-2 and TRBJ1-4, is EAGVAQSPRYKIIEKRQSVAFWCNPISGHATLYWYQQILGQGPKLLIQFQNNGVVDDSQLPKDRFSAERLKGVDSTLKIQPAKLEDSAVYLCASSLVQGAYEKLFFGSGTQLSVL.

The chain combines TRBV4-1 with TRBJ1-5, with 8 nucleotides matching TRBD1. Germline CDR1 and CDR2: MGHRA and YSYEKL. Trimming cost V 5 bases and J 3 bases; bases outside gene matches: 6. The CDR3 is 15 amino acids. For the CDR3, the DNA is TGCGCCAGCAGCAGAGGGACAGGCCCCAATCAGCCCCAGCATTTT. It is translated as CASSRGTGPNQPQHF.

The chain links TRBV11-1 to TRBJ2-1, with TRBD1 matching over 7 bases. Trimming removed 6 bases from V and 4 bases from J; junction bases left unmatched: 6. The CDR3 is made up of 14 amino acids. CDR1 is SGHAT and CDR2 is FQDESV in the germline V gene (reference sequence). Here the CDR3 DNA reads TGTGCCAGCAGTTCTGGACAGGTTTACAATGAGCAGTTCTTC. Translating gives CASSSGQVYNEQFF. The variable domain in full, completed from reference TRBV11-1 and TRBJ2-1, reads EAEVAQSPRYKITEKSQAVAFWCDPISGHATLYWYRQILGQGPELLVQFQDESVVDDSQLPKDRFSAERLKGVDSTLKIQPAELGDSAMYLCASSSGQVYNEQFFGPGTRLTVL.

The chain is built from TRBV19 and TRBJ2-1; possible D gene TRBD1, 6 bases. The CDR3 runs to 16 residues. The V end lost 7 bases, the J end lost 0 bases, and 16 bases lay between the germline ends. Germline-derived CDR1 and CDR2 are LNHDA and SQIVND (reference sequence). The CDR3 loop reads CASTPGVSSSYNEQFF. The CDR3 DNA reads TGTGCCAGTACCCCAGGGGTTTCGAGCTCCTACAATGAGCAGTTCTTC.

The rearrangement joins TRBV7-9 to TRBJ2-2, with TRBD2 matching 9 bases. Germline V gene sequence: CDR1 SEHNR, CDR2 FQNEAQ (reference sequence). This CDR3 has 16 amino acids. V lost 3 bases and J lost 5; bases outside the gene matches: 7. The CDR3: CASSFALAGTTGELFF. CDR3 nucleotide sequence: TGTGCCAGCAGCTTCGCTCTAGCGGGGACTACCGGGGAGCTGTTTTTT.

The V gene is TRBV28, the J gene TRBJ2-4; tentatively, D is TRBD2 (5 bases). V lost 3 bases and J 3 bases, leaving 15 bases between the germline ends. The germline gives CDR1 MDHEN, CDR2 SYDVKM. The CDR3 contains 16 residues. Here the CDR3 reads CASSFEGSLNKNIQYF. The CDR3, as DNA: TGTGCCAGCAGTTTTGAGGGTTCCCTCAACAAAAACATTCAGTACTTC.

J is TRBJ1-5 and V is TRBV28, with unresolved D. V lost 3 bases and J 3 bases, leaving 15 bases between the germline ends. Germline-derived CDR1 and CDR2 are MDHEN and SYDVKM. The CDR3 has 16 amino acids. The CDR3 loop reads CASSLVPGRVNQPQHF. CDR3 in DNA: TGTGCCAGCAGTTTGGTACCGGGGAGGGTCAATCAGCCCCAGCATTTT.

The V gene is TRBV19, the J gene TRBJ1-3; 7 bases fit TRBD1. This CDR3 region has 16 residues. From germline, CDR1 is LNHDA and CDR2 SQIVND (reference sequence). V dropped 5 bases and J dropped 4; count of bases not matched to a gene: 11. The CDR3 sequence is CASSPQTGKKGNTIYF. The CDR3 region has the DNA TGTGCCAGTAGTCCTCAGACAGGGAAGAAGGGAAACACCATATATTTT. Drawing the rest from reference TRBV19 and TRBJ1-3, the complete variable domain is DGGITQSPKYLFRKEGQNVTLSCEQNLNHDAMYWYRQDPGQGLRLIYYSQIVNDFQKGDIAEGYSVSREKKESFPLTVTSAQKNPTAFYLCASSPQTGKKGNTIYFGEGSWLTVV.

V and J are TRBV19 and TRBJ1-1, with 8 bases that match TRBD1. J lost 7 bases, V lost 6 bases, and 10 bases had no gene match. The CDR3 has 14 residues. CDR1 is LNHDA, CDR2 SQIVND, per germline (reference sequence). The CDR3 coding sequence is TGTGCCAGTAGAATAACAGGGGGGCATGATGAAGCTTTCTTT. It specifies CASRITGGHDEAFF.

This clone was recorded only once. The V call is TRBV18, the J call TRBJ2-5, with 9 bases lining up with TRBD1. The CDR3 sequence is 14 residues long. CDR1 KGHSH and CDR2 LQKENI come from the germline V gene. The ends lost 3 bases at V and 2 bases at J; junction bases unmatched: 1. CDR3 sequence: CASSPGTGQETQYF. CDR3 nucleotides: TGTGCCAGCTCACCCGGGACAGGGCAAGAGACCCAGTACTTC. The full variable domain, rest sourced from reference TRBV18 and TRBJ2-5, is NAGVMQNPRHLVRRRGQEARLRCSPMKGHSHVYWYRQLPEEGLKFMVYLQKENIIDESGMPKERFSAEFPKEGPSILRIQQVVRGDSAAYFCASSPGTGQETQYFGPGTRLLVL.

The chain carries TRBV7-3 and TRBJ1-1; D gene ambiguous. This CDR3 has 15 residues. V lost 2 bases and J 1 base, leaving 11 bases between the germline ends. Germline values: CDR1 SGHTA, CDR2 FQGTGA. CDR3 sequence: CASSLGRGSNTEAFF. In nucleotides, the CDR3 is TGTGCCAGCAGCTTAGGTCGCGGTTCGAACACTGAAGCTTTCTTT.

The chain combines TRBV5-6 with TRBJ2-5; 11 nucleotides match TRBD2. There are 13 residues in the CDR3. The V gene end was trimmed by 8 bases and the J gene end by 5 bases; junction bases not matched to a gene: 5. Germline V gene sequence: CDR1 SGHDT, CDR2 YYEEEE. In nucleotides, the CDR3 is TGTGCCAGTCTAGCGGGGGGTCGGGAGACCCAGTACTTC. This translates into CASLAGGRETQYF.

J is TRBJ1-2 and V is TRBV28, with TRBD1 as a possible D gene (5 bases). V gave up 2 bases and J gave up 2 bases, with 9 bases separating them. The CDR3 is 14 residues long. CDR1 MDHEN and CDR2 SYDVKM come from the germline V gene. CDR3 amino acids: CASSLRGFNYGYTF. The CDR3 DNA follows: TGTGCCAGCAGTTTACGGGGGTTCAACTATGGCTACACCTTC.

Comments on this clone: A read error may account for a junction end that differs from germline. This chain joins TRBV12-3 or TRBV12-4 and TRBJ2-5; 9 bases align to TRBD1. The CDR3 runs to 11 residues. CDR3 sequence (DNA): TGTGCCAGCAGTTTCGGACAGGGGCACCACTTC. Its translation: CASSFGQGHHF.

This clone was seen once. CDR3 coding DNA: TGCGCCAGCAGGGACTGGACAGAGACCTACGAGCAGTACTTC. The encoded protein is CASRDWTETYEQYF. The chain employs TRBV5-1 and TRBJ2-7, with TRBD1 as a possible D gene (6 bases). Per germline, CDR1 SGHRS and CDR2 YFSETQ. V was cut by 5 bases and J by 2 bases, with 14 bases left in between. The CDR3 extends over 14 amino acids.